This is a list of T cell receptor beta chains from one sample in a study of T cell responses to AZD1222 COVID-19 vaccine. Here immunoSEQ multiplex PCR was the method, and the copy in TCRdb shows in-frame clones only, minus some. The repertoire holds approximately 100,000 clones, with about 89% as singletons. Material: peripheral blood, obtained 28 days after the second dose of the MenACWY control vaccine. Receptors were obtained from an adult who received the MenACWY meningococcal vaccine as a control. Each CDR3 is given with its conserved first and last residue. Each record gives: J gene, V gene, D gene, CDR3 length, clone size, CDR3 protein, CDR3 DNA. The D gene is left open where the match is weak. Clone size, where shown, is once, few, many, or a class for clones that have expanded.

TRBJ2-5 | TRBV6-1 | NA | 15 | NA | CASSEAGTPQETQYF | TGTGCCAGCAGTGAAGCGGGGACACCACAAGAGACCCAGTACTTC
TRBJ2-3 | TRBV30 | NA | 13 | once | CAWSAGFADTQYF | TGTGCCTGGAGTGCGGGGTTTGCAGATACGCAGTATTTT
TRBJ1-2 | TRBV19 | TRBD1 | 14 | NA | CASRTGQGARGYTF | TGTGCCAGTAGGACTGGACAGGGGGCGCGTGGCTACACCTTC
TRBJ2-5 | TRBV7-2 | NA | 13 | NA | CASSLVGAETQYF | TGTGCCAGCAGCTTAGTAGGGGCTGAGACCCAGTACTTC
TRBJ1-1 | TRBV10-2 | TRBD1 | 16 | NA | CASSDEEGTGNTEAFF | TGCGCCAGCAGTGATGAAGAAGGGACAGGGAACACTGAAGCTTTCTTT
TRBJ2-7 | TRBV7-6 | NA | 13 | NA | CASSAFGPYEQYF | TGTGCCAGCAGCGCTTTCGGGCCTTACGAGCAGTACTTC
TRBJ1-3 | TRBV28 | NA | 14 | NA | CASRSPLVGNTIYF | TGTGCCAGTAGGAGTCCTTTGGTTGGAAACACCATATATTTT
TRBJ1-1 | TRBV3-1/TRBV3-2 | TRBD1 | 16 | NA | CASSQGTFRGTTEAFF | TGTGCCAGCAGCCAAGGCACGTTCAGGGGGACCACTGAAGCTTTCTTT
TRBJ1-1 | TRBV2 | NA | 13 | NA | CASSVSGNTEAFF | TGTGCCAGCAGTGTATCCGGGAACACTGAAGCTTTCTTT
TRBJ2-5 | TRBV5-4 | NA | 11 | NA | CASSQQETQYF | TGTGCCAGCAGCCAACAAGAGACCCAGTACTTC
TRBJ1-2 | TRBV7-2 | NA | 14 | NA | CASSLSTRGYGYTF | TGTGCCAGCAGCTTAAGTACTCGGGGCTATGGCTACACCTTC